The clone carrying this T cell receptor beta chain was counted ten times or more. TCRdb re-called the reads with MiXCR, one entry per CDR3 protein. Among approximately 16,000 distinct CDR3 sequences listed, more than 20% were seen once. This CDR3 is built from 13 residues. From germline, CDR1 is MNHNS and CDR2 SASEGT. Unmatched junction bases numbered 2, after V lost 3 bases and J lost 6 bases. The data derive from a study of liver allograft versus peripheral blood T cells. Study-level information: Transplanted-liver and recipient peripheral blood T cell receptor repertoires were compared.

The source is a human patient who had a liver transplant. Some T cells here may be from the graft donor. The genes are TRBV6-1 and TRBJ1-2; 9 bases line up with TRBD1. This CDR3 is CASSERDRDGYTF. In nucleotides, the CDR3 is TGTGCCAGCAGTGAGCGGGACAGGGATGGCTACACCTTC.